This T cell receptor (beta chain) was observed in a study of blood T cell repertoires in COVID-19. Study in general: COVID-19 samples, acute and convalescent, were from the United States, Italy and Spain. PBMCs, B-cell-depleted T cells, or T cells were the source of the cDNA or gDNA that made up the material.

The CDR3 has 14 residues. Trimming removed 7 bases from V and 4 bases from J; junction bases left unmatched: 8. Germline CDR1 and CDR2: LNHDA and SQIVND (reference sequence). Sequencing used immunoSEQ multiplex PCR; TCRdb keeps in-frame clones, though not all of them. The data show around 38,000 clones, roughly nine tenths seen once. Material for sequencing was peripheral blood. The receptor comes from a human donor in a cohort sampled during active COVID-19. The chain links TRBV19 to TRBJ1-1; 8 nucleotides line up with TRBD1. The CDR3: CASNTIGQGTEAFF. The CDR3, as DNA: TGTGCCAGTAACACGATCGGACAGGGCACTGAAGCTTTCTTT.